The rows below give T cell receptor beta chains drawn from one sample of a study of cytomegalovirus exposure and HLA in healthy donors. The method was immunoSEQ multiplex PCR; TCRdb's version includes in-frame clones alone and lacks a portion of them. Found here are 65,000 or so clones, 62% of them singletons; the top ten hold 2.8%. The material sequenced was PBMCs. These receptors all stem from a man younger than 45 in good health and CMV-seronegative. Each CDR3 is given with its conserved first and last residue. D genes are given only for firm matches. The size field is filled for only some rows; it gives once, few, many or a size class.

j_call d_call v_call clone_size cdr3_aa cdr3_nt
TRBJ2-4 TRBD1 TRBV5-1 NA CASSVGTAKTLQYF TGCGCCAGCAGCGTCGGGACAGCGAAAACCCTTCAGTACTTC
TRBJ2-7 TRBD1 TRBV29-1 once CSVEITGQGNYEQYF TGCAGCGTTGAAATCACGGGACAGGGTAACTACGAGCAGTACTTC
TRBJ1-5 NA TRBV2 few CASTSEGDQPQHF TGTGCCAGCACTTCAGAGGGGGATCAGCCCCAGCATTTT
TRBJ1-5 NA TRBV4-1 few CASSQAGLGINQPQHF TGCGCCAGCAGCCAAGCGGGACTCGGGATTAATCAGCCCCAGCATTTT
TRBJ1-2 TRBD1 TRBV6-5 few CASSLGDRGNYGYTF TGTGCCAGCAGTCTAGGGGACAGGGGCAACTATGGCTACACCTTC
TRBJ2-7 TRBD1 TRBV7-2 NA CASSLVGQGAGYEQYF TGTGCCAGCAGCTTAGTGGGACAGGGGGCAGGATACGAGCAGTACTTC
TRBJ1-1 TRBD1 TRBV5-1 NA CASSSSGTANTEAFF TGCGCCAGCAGCTCCTCCGGGACAGCGAACACTGAAGCTTTCTTT
TRBJ2-7 NA TRBV10-3 NA CAISWGHEQYF TGTGCCATCAGCTGGGGCCACGAGCAGTACTTC
TRBJ1-4 NA TRBV5-4 NA CASSLGAGANEKLFF TGTGCCAGCAGCTTAGGGGCGGGGGCTAATGAAAAACTGTTTTTT
TRBJ2-5 TRBD1 TRBV2 NA CASRTTGGGLETQYF TGTGCCAGCAGAACAACAGGGGGCGGTTTGGAGACCCAGTACTTC
TRBJ2-1 TRBD2 TRBV7-3 NA CASSSSGSYNEQFF TGTGCCAGCAGCTCTAGCGGTTCGTACAATGAGCAGTTCTTC
TRBJ1-2 NA TRBV9 few CASSVAQENYGYTF TGTGCCAGCAGCGTAGCTCAGGAAAACTATGGCTACACCTTC
TRBJ2-7 TRBD1 TRBV27 NA CASSLRQGDYEQYF TGTGCCAGCAGTTTAAGACAGGGCGACTACGAGCAGTACTTC
TRBJ1-5 NA TRBV6-1 few CASRRGGGEWPQHF TGTGCCTCCCGGAGGGGGGGCGGCGAGTGGCCCCAGCATTTT
TRBJ2-5 TRBD2 TRBV2 NA CASSILAGGAETQYF TGTGCCAGCAGTATACTAGCGGGGGGGGCTGAGACCCAGTACTTC
TRBJ1-4 TRBD1 TRBV7-9 NA CASSSTGGSEKLFF TGTGCCAGCAGCTCTACAGGGGGCAGTGAAAAACTGTTTTTT
TRBJ1-6 TRBD1 TRBV19 NA CASEQGANSPLHF TGTGCCAGCGAACAGGGGGCCAATTCACCCCTCCACTTT
TRBJ2-3 TRBD2 TRBV25-1 NA CASSDGTSGAHTQYF TGTGCCAGCAGTGACGGGACTAGCGGTGCCCATACGCAGTATTTT
TRBJ1-1 NA TRBV9 NA CASSVTWNTEAFF TGTGCCAGCAGCGTGACATGGAACACTGAAGCTTTCTTT
TRBJ2-1 NA TRBV5-1 NA CASSLGARMDEQFF TGCGCCAGCAGCTTGGGGGCTCGGATGGATGAGCAGTTCTTC
TRBJ1-1 TRBD1 TRBV6-1 NA CASSLNQRQGRAFF TGTGCCAGCAGTCTCAACCAAAGACAGGGTCGAGCTTTCTTT
TRBJ2-5 TRBD2 TRBV6-5 NA CASTRGLAQETQYF TGTGCCAGCACCCGGGGACTAGCCCAAGAGACCCAGTACTTC
TRBJ1-5 NA TRBV5-6 NA CASSLRDTNQPQHF TGTGCCAGCAGCTTACGGGACACCAATCAGCCCCAGCATTTT
TRBJ1-4 NA TRBV15 NA CATTGGGDNEKLFF TGTGCCACAACGGGTGGAGGAGATAATGAAAAACTGTTTTTT
TRBJ1-6 TRBD1 TRBV27 NA CASSLWGTGGVIGNSPLHF TGTGCCAGCAGTTTATGGGGGACAGGGGGGGTTATAGGGAATTCACCCCTCCACTTT
TRBJ2-2 TRBD1 TRBV6-6 NA CASSYGTGTTGELFF TGTGCCAGCAGTTACGGGACAGGCACAACCGGGGAGCTGTTTTTT
TRBJ1-5 TRBD1 TRBV6-5 NA CASRNRGSSNQPQHF TGTGCCAGCAGGAACAGGGGGAGTAGCAATCAGCCCCAGCATTTT
TRBJ2-5 NA TRBV5-6 once CASSSAAEETQYF TGTGCCAGCAGCTCCGCGGCTGAAGAGACCCAGTACTTC
TRBJ1-1 NA TRBV19 NA CASTGPRGTEAFF TGTGCCAGTACAGGGCCCCGAGGCACTGAAGCTTTCTTT
TRBJ2-3 TRBD1 TRBV18 NA CASSPGRGHTDTQYF TGTGCCAGCTCACCGGGCAGGGGGCATACAGATACGCAGTATTTT
TRBJ2-2 TRBD2 TRBV4-2 NA CASSKRPPAGQSNTGELFF TGTGCCAGCAGCAAAAGACCCCCAGCGGGGCAATCGAACACCGGGGAGCTGTTTTTT
TRBJ2-2 NA TRBV6-1 once CASSEARRFRGHGELFF TGTGCCAGCAGTGAAGCGCGAAGATTCAGGGGTCACGGGGAGCTGTTTTTT
TRBJ1-1 NA TRBV25-1 NA CASSDAGDRMNTEAFF TGTGCCAGCAGTGATGCGGGGGATCGGATGAACACTGAAGCTTTCTTT
TRBJ2-3 TRBD1 TRBV5-4 NA CASSLQGGSTDTQYF TGTGCCAGCAGCTTACAGGGGGGTTCCACAGATACGCAGTATTTT
TRBJ2-5 NA TRBV5-4 NA CASSLRVEETQYF TGTGCCAGCAGCCTACGGGTGGAAGAGACCCAGTACTTC
TRBJ2-7 TRBD1 TRBV13 NA CASGTGGGYEQYF TGTGCCAGCGGTACAGGGGGTGGCTACGAGCAGTACTTC
TRBJ1-2 NA TRBV19 NA CASSIPREELYGYTF TGTGCCAGTAGTATACCCCGGGAAGAACTCTATGGCTACACCTTC
TRBJ1-1 TRBD1 TRBV5-6 NA CASSYDRGRAFF TGTGCCAGCAGCTACGACAGGGGCAGAGCTTTCTTT
TRBJ1-1 NA TRBV5-1 NA CASSPRGPMNTEAFF TGCGCCAGCAGCCCCAGGGGACCGATGAACACTGAAGCTTTCTTT
TRBJ2-5 NA TRBV29-1 NA CSGSRGARLETQYF TGCAGCGGGAGCAGGGGGGCCCGTTTGGAGACCCAGTACTTC
TRBJ2-7 TRBD2 TRBV29-1 NA CSVVGGVSYEQYF TGCAGCGTTGTGGGGGGGGTATCCTACGAGCAGTACTTC
TRBJ1-2 TRBD1 TRBV25-1 once CASSGTGLSYGYTF TGTGCCAGCAGTGGGACAGGGTTGAGCTATGGCTACACCTTC
TRBJ2-5 NA TRBV5-1 few CASSLYEGQETQYF TGCGCCAGCAGCTTGTATGAGGGCCAAGAGACCCAGTACTTC
TRBJ2-5 NA TRBV19 NA CASADSNLETQYF TGTGCCAGTGCGGACTCCAATCTAGAGACCCAGTACTTC
TRBJ2-5 TRBD1 TRBV27 NA CASIYRGPPETQYF TGTGCCAGCATCTACAGGGGGCCTCCAGAGACCCAGTACTTC
TRBJ2-3 NA TRBV7-9 few CASSKGGLNTDTQYF TGTGCCAGCAGCAAAGGGGGACTAAACACAGATACGCAGTATTTT
TRBJ1-2 NA TRBV6-5 NA CASTYMGRGSYGYTF TGTGCCAGCACCTACATGGGGAGGGGGTCCTATGGCTACACCTTC
TRBJ2-7 TRBD1 TRBV5-8 NA CASSLNRGRLWGFSYEQYF TGTGCCAGCAGCTTGAACAGGGGGCGATTATGGGGATTCTCTTACGAGCAGTACTTC
TRBJ2-3 TRBD2 TRBV10-1 NA CASSEKGTSGGAVNTQYF TGCGCCAGCAGCGAAAAAGGGACTAGCGGGGGGGCGGTGAATACGCAGTATTTT